The following is a TCR beta chain sequence with its context. This clonotype showed up just a few times. The antigen it recognizes is unknown. Qualities for individual bases were not recorded, and no much larger clone is one base off. These data come from a study of response to subunit inactivated influenza vaccine (dated by TCRdb to 2016 to 2019). The study in broad terms: The study used deep quantitative T cell receptor repertoire profiling to track responses to a trivalent subunit inactivated influenza vaccine.

The paper as a whole reports these results and caveats: The authors proposed that each seasonal influenza vaccination may bring in only a limited number of new T cells.

To prepare the library, RT-PCR was applied. Sequencing instrument: Illumina HiSeq 2500. TCRdb handled the public reads itself, with Q25 trimming in fastp and clone calling in MiXCR, and kept productive beta chains. Records with the same CDR3 protein are collapsed into one entry carrying the most frequent genes and DNA. This sample lists roughly 500,000 distinct CDR3 sequences; approximately 16% were detected once. The ten largest clones take up 3% of the sample. From the cysteine up to the phenylalanine, the CDR3 has a length of 17 residues. Only the CDR3 DNA stays, 51 bases, in frame from base 1. CDR1 and CDR2 are read off the germline V gene as SGHRS and YFSETQ. V lost 0 bases and J lost 1 base, and the count of bases not matched to a germline gene is 8.

Sequencing was performed on CD4+ T cells sorted from PBMCs, taken about 23 months after vaccination. This receptor chain uses TRBV5-1 and TRBJ2-3; 7 middle bases align to TRBD1. This clonotype was obtained from a man aged 45-69 years who received an inactivated influenza vaccine. Donor details come from another sample of the same person, matched by shared clones. The CDR3 corresponds to CASSLGQGSPGTDTQYF. The DNA is TGCGCCAGCAGCTTGGGACAGGGATCCCCCGGCACAGATACGCAGTATTTT. Reference TRBV5-1 and TRBJ2-3 genes cover what lies past the CDR3, so the full variable domain is KAGVTQTPRYLIKTRGQQVTLSCSPISGHRSVSWYQQTPGQGLQFLFEYFSETQRNKGNFPGRFSGRQFSNSRSEMNVSTLELGDSALYLCASSLGQGSPGTDTQYFGPGTRLTVL.